Following are 8 T cell receptor beta chains from one sample sequenced in a study of T cell repertoires in cytomegalovirus infection. TCRdb redid the calling of the reads with MiXCR, one entry per CDR3 protein. The profile shows under 95,000 distinct CDR3 sequences, approximately 45% of them singletons. Their recognized antigens are unknown. The sample consisted of CD8+ T cells from cultured PBMCs, taken from culture after CMV antigen stimulation. The receptors shown here come from a human donor in good health (CMV status not recorded). Some clones in this sample may be carry-over from other donors' samples.

The chain is built from TRBV7-6 and TRBJ2-7; D call uncertain. CDR3 size: 12 residues. Per germline, CDR1 SGHVS and CDR2 FNYEAQ. Trimming stripped 5 bases from V and 5 bases from J, with 10 bases between. In nucleotides, the CDR3 is TGTGCCAGCAGCCTCCCGCCCCACGAGCAGTACTTC. This codes for CASSLPPHEQYF.

V is TRBV12-3 or TRBV12-4 and J is TRBJ2-3, with D possibly TRBD1 on 5 matching bases. V lost 6 bases and J 2 bases, leaving 9 bases between the germline ends. This CDR3 has 13 residues. This CDR3 reads CASRDSLTDTQYF. CDR3 in DNA: TGTGCCAGCAGAGACAGCCTCACAGATACGCAGTATTTT.

This clonotype appeared a few times. The rearrangement joins TRBV4-1 to TRBJ1-4; 11 bases map to TRBD1. Losses at the gene ends were 1 base for V and 4 bases for J; bases not matched to a gene: 5. The CDR3 is 17 residues long. Germline V gene sequence: CDR1 MGHRA, CDR2 YSYEKL. The CDR3 bases are TGCGCCAGCAGCCAAGGGACAGGGGGCGAGGGTAATGAAAAACTGTTTTTT. This encodes CASSQGTGGEGNEKLFF.

As for this clonotype: This CDR3 fails to terminate in the conserved phenylalanine or tryptophan, so it likely reflects a read error. The chain recombines TRBV7-2 with TRBJ2-7, with unresolved D. The DNA end is more similar to TRBJ2-1, so the J call may be wrong. Germline V gene data show CDR1 as SGHTA and CDR2 as FQGNSA. This CDR3 is built from 14 residues. CDR3 sequence reads: CASSWVSPYDEQFC. DNA for the CDR3: TGTGCCAGCAGCTGGGTATCCCCTTACGACGAGCAGTTCTGC.

This clonotype was found many times. The chain employs TRBV6-4 and TRBJ2-3, with D uncertain. Germline assignment: CDR1 MRHNA and CDR2 SNTAGT. Trimming removed 0 bases at V and 3 bases at J, with 7 bases between. The CDR3 totals 14 residues. The CDR3 loop reads CASSDSIGTDTQYF. The DNA of the CDR3 is TGTGCCAGCAGTGACTCGATAGGAACAGATACGCAGTATTTT.

The genes are TRBV6-6 and TRBJ1-1; D may be TRBD1 (6 bases). The CDR3 is made up of 14 amino acids. V lost 2 bases and J lost 6, with 13 bases in between. The V gene's germline CDR1 is MNHNY and CDR2 SVGAGI (reference sequence). The CDR3 coding sequence is TGTGCCAGCAGTTACCCATCAGGGGACGCTGAAGCTTTCTTT. Protein product: CASSYPSGDAEAFF.

There are a few counts of this clonotype. The chain links TRBV12-3 or TRBV12-4 to TRBJ1-5; 10 bases match TRBD1. The CDR3 covers 14 residues. With V trimmed by 5 bases and J by 7 bases, 5 bases remained unmatched. This CDR3 is CASSRGTGVQPQHF. CDR3 DNA sequence: TGTGCCAGCAGTCGCGGGACAGGGGTACAGCCCCAGCATTTT.

The V and J genes are TRBV7-9 and TRBJ2-7, with a tentative D call TRBD1 (7 bases). The CDR3 is made up of 16 amino acids. Trimming stripped 4 bases from V and 4 bases from J, with 20 bases between. Germline CDR1 and CDR2: SEHNR and FQNEAQ (reference sequence). Written as DNA, the CDR3 is TGTGCCAGCAGCTCGTTCTCAGACAGGGCGGGATACGAGCAGTACTTC. This gives the protein CASSSFSDRAGYEQYF.